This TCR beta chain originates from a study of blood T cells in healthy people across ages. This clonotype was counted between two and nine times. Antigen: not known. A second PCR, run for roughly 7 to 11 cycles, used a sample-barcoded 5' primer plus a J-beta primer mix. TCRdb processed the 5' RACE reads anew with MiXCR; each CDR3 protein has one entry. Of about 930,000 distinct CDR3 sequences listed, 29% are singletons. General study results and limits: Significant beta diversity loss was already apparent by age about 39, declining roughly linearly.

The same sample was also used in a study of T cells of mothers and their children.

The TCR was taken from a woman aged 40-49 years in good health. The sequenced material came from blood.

The CDR3 protein is CASRPKDRVGNGYTF. CDR3 in DNA: TGTGCCAGCAGGCCCAAGGACAGGGTAGGAAATGGCTACACCTTC. The chain joins TRBV7-9 to TRBJ1-2; 8 bases map to TRBD1. Germline CDR1 and CDR2: SEHNR and FQNEAQ (reference sequence). The CDR3 totals 15 residues. V was clipped by 6 bases and J by 6 bases; unmatched bases: 12.